Detailed here is one T cell receptor beta chain. Its antigen remains unknown. The CDR3 consists of 14 residues. The V and J ends lost 7 bases and 1 base, in that order; junction bases with no gene match: 5. Germline lookup yields CDR1 SGHRS and CDR2 YFSETQ. These data originate in a study of T cells in Graves' hyperthyroidism and ophthalmopathy. RNA transcripts gave rise to amplified TCR beta CDR3 regions. Carried out on the TCR CDR3, a first-round RT-PCR used the HTBI primer set. TCRdb itself ran the multiplex PCR reads through MiXCR, one entry per CDR3 protein. The profile shows some 250,000 distinct CDR3 sequences, approximately 14% of them singletons. Patients aged 18 to 65 had newly diagnosed hyperthyroidism that had lasted under 2 months. A patient was excluded if there was uncontrolled infection, other autoimmune disease, pregnancy or lactation. Clinical symptoms, serum thyroxine and TRAb, thyroid ultrasound and orbital computed tomography were used for the diagnoses.

Broader study findings: Prediction of ophthalmopathy progression came a median approximately 6 months pre-onset.

Sequences were obtained from blood. The clonotype originates from a woman in her forties or fifties with Graves' hyperthyroidism that later progressed to Graves' ophthalmopathy. This chain connects TRBV5-1 to TRBJ2-5; TRBD1 agrees at 9 bases. CDR3 nucleotides: TGCGCCAGCCGGACAGGGGCGTCCCAAGAGACCCAGTACTTC. Protein: CASRTGASQETQYF.